This TCR beta chain was retrieved from a study of T cells in Graves' hyperthyroidism and ophthalmopathy. The CDR3 regions of TCR beta were amplified from RNA transcripts. HTBI primers were used for first-round RT-PCR of the TCR CDR3. TCRdb passed the multiplex PCR reads through MiXCR, listing each CDR3 protein once. This sample yields under 450,000 distinct CDR3 sequences, of which roughly 13% are seen a single time; roughly 20% belongs to the top ten. After removal of 3 bases from V and 6 bases from J, the junction contained 11 bases not matched to a gene. This CDR3 region has 16 residues. Germline loops: CDR1 SGDLS, CDR2 YYNGEE. This clonotype was picked up many times.

This clonotype was sampled from a man younger than 40 with Graves' hyperthyroidism that later progressed to Graves' ophthalmopathy. Sequencing input: blood. The genes are TRBV9 and TRBJ1-3; TRBD1 matches at 8 bases. CDR3 in amino acids: CASSGMTGVEENTIYF. CDR3 nucleotides: TGTGCCAGCAGCGGGATGACAGGGGTAGAGGAAAACACCATATATTTT.